Listed below are T cell receptor beta chains from one sample, sequenced in a study of blood T cell repertoires in COVID-19. Generated by immunoSEQ multiplex PCR, the TCRdb table keeps only in-frame clones and is missing some. The sample shows under 300,000 clones, 86% of them seen only once. Sequenced input: peripheral blood. The receptors originated from a man in his 60s with acute or convalescent COVID-19. CDR3s include the opening cysteine and the closing phenylalanine or tryptophan. Fields, in order: D gene, clone size, J gene, V gene, CDR3 DNA, CDR3 protein. A D gene is named only where the DNA matches it firmly. A clone size is listed for some rows: how often the clone was seen (once, few, many), or a class if it is expanded.

TRBD1 . TRBJ1-2 TRBV6-5 TGTGCCAGCAGTTACTCAGGTCGGCAGGGGGCACGGGGCTACACCTTC CASSYSGRQGARGYTF
. . TRBJ2-7 TRBV6-6 TGTGCCAGCAGTCAGGACAGTGCCCTTTCCCACGAGCAGTACTTC CASSQDSALSHEQYF
. . TRBJ1-3 TRBV9 TGTGCCAGCAGCCCTTCGTTCTCTGGAAACACCATATATTTT CASSPSFSGNTIYF
TRBD2 . TRBJ2-3 TRBV4-1 TGCGCCAGCAGCCAAGAGGCCGGGACTAGCGGGTATACGCAGTATTTT CASSQEAGTSGYTQYF
. . TRBJ2-2 TRBV4-3 TGCGCCAGCAGCCAAGTGGGCAGGGGAACCGCGAACACCGGGGAGCTGTTTTTT CASSQVGRGTANTGELFF
. . TRBJ1-1 TRBV7-7 TGTGCTAGCAGCTTAAGCGAGAACACTGAAGCTTTCTTT CASSLSENTEAFF
TRBD1 . TRBJ1-1 TRBV28 TGTGCCAGCAGATATGGACAGGGAAGGGTGAACACTGAAGCTTTCTTT CASRYGQGRVNTEAFF
TRBD2 . TRBJ2-5 TRBV18 TGTGCCAGCTCACACCTCGGGACTAGCGGTCTGGGGGAGACCCAGTACTTC CASSHLGTSGLGETQYF
. . TRBJ1-2 TRBV27 TGTGCCAGCAGTTTAGCAGACGGTGGGAGGTATGGCTACACCTTC CASSLADGGRYGYTF
TRBD1 . TRBJ2-7 TRBV5-1 TGCGCCAGCAGCTTGGAGGGGACAGGGAGCCCCTACGAGCAGTACTTC CASSLEGTGSPYEQYF
. . TRBJ2-7 TRBV29-1 TGCAGCGTTTCCGGTGGGGCTGCGAGCTCCTACGAGCAGTACTTC CSVSGGAASSYEQYF
TRBD2 . TRBJ2-1 TRBV7-9 TGTGCCAGCAGCCCCCGACTAGCGCGCTACAATGAGCAGTTCTTC CASSPRLARYNEQFF
TRBD2 . TRBJ2-1 TRBV3-1/TRBV3-2 TGTGCCAGCAGGGCTAGCGGTTCCTACAATGAGCAGTTCTTC CASRASGSYNEQFF
TRBD1 . TRBJ1-4 TRBV7-6 TGTGCCAGCACCCGGACAGGCCCTAATGAAAAACTGTTTTTT CASTRTGPNEKLFF
TRBD1 . TRBJ1-4 TRBV5-5 TGTGCCAGCAGCCGGGACAGGGTCGGCGAAGAAAAACTGTTTTTT CASSRDRVGEEKLFF
. once TRBJ2-3 TRBV24-1 TGTGCCACCAGTCAGCGAGATACGCAGTATTTT CATSQRDTQYF
. . TRBJ2-7 TRBV28 TGTGCCAGCAGGTCATACTCCACCTACGAGCAGTACTTC CASRSYSTYEQYF
TRBD1 . TRBJ2-2 TRBV6-5 TGTGCCAGCAGAGGACAGGCTAACACCGGGGAGCTGTTTTTT CASRGQANTGELFF
. . TRBJ1-5 TRBV29-1 TGCAGCGTTGTGGACACCTACAATCAGCCCCAGCATTTT CSVVDTYNQPQHF
TRBD1 . TRBJ2-7 TRBV5-4 TGTGCCAGCAGCCCGACAGGGAGCTACGAGCAGTACTTC CASSPTGSYEQYF
TRBD2 . TRBJ2-7 TRBV5-6 TGTGCCAGCAGCCCTGGGGCGGGAGCCCACGAGCAGTACTTC CASSPGAGAHEQYF
TRBD1 . TRBJ1-4 TRBV11-3 TGTGCCAGCAGCTTGCGAACGGGACAGGGGAATGAAAAACTGTTTTTT CASSLRTGQGNEKLFF
TRBD1 . TRBJ1-5 TRBV4-1 TGCGCCAGCAGCCGAACCTACCTCGGGACAGGGGGCGCGATTAGCAATCAGCCCCAGCATTTT CASSRTYLGTGGAISNQPQHF
. . TRBJ2-7 TRBV6-5 TGTGCCAGCAGGCGGACTGGGGGGTACGAGCAGTACTTC CASRRTGGYEQYF
. once TRBJ1-1 TRBV21-1 TGTGCCAGCAGCAAATGGGGACGGACTATGAACACTGAAGCTTTCTTT CASSKWGRTMNTEAFF
TRBD2 . TRBJ2-2 TRBV6-5 TGTGCCAGCAGTCTTACTAGCGGGGTCTCCGGGGAGCTGTTTTTT CASSLTSGVSGELFF
. . TRBJ1-6 TRBV5-1 TGCGCCAGCAGCTTGGTCGGGGGAGGAAATTCACCCCTCCACTTT CASSLVGGGNSPLHF
TRBD1 . TRBJ1-5 TRBV19 TGTGCCAGTAGTTGGGGACAGGGGGCGCGGGGCAATCAGCCCCAGCATTTT CASSWGQGARGNQPQHF